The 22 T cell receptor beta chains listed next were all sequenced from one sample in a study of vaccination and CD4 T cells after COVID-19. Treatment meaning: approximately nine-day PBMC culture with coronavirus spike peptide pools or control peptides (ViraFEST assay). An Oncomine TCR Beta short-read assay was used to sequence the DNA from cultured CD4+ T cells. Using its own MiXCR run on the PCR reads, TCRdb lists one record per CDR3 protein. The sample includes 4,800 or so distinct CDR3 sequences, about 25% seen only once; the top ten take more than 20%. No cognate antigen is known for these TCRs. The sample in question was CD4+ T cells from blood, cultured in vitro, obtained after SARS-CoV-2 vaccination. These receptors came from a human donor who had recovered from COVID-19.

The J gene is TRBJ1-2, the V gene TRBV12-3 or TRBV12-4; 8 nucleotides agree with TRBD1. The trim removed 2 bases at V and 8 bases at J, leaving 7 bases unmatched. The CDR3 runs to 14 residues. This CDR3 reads CASSLPGGAGGYTF. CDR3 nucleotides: TGTGCCAGCAGTTTACCAGGGGGCGCGGGGGGCTACACCTTC.

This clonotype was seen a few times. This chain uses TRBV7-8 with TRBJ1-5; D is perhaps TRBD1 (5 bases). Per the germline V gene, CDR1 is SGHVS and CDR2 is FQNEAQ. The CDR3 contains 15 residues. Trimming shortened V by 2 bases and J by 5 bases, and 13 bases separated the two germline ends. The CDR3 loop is CASSLKRGIHQPQHF. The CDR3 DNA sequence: TGTGCCAGCAGCTTAAAACGGGGGATCCATCAGCCCCAGCATTTT.

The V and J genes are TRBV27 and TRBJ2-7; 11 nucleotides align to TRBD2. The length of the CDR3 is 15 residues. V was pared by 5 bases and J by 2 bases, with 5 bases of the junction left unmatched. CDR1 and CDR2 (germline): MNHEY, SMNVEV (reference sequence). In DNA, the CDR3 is TGTGCCAGCAGTCCACTAGCGGGAGCCACCTACGAGCAGTACTTC. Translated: CASSPLAGATYEQYF.

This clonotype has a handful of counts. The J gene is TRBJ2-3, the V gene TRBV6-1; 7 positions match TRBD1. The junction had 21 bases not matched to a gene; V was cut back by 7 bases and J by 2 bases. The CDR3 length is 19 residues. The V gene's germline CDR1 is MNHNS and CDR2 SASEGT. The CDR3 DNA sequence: TGTGCCAGCATGAGGACAGGACACCTCGGCGTACAAAACACAGATACGCAGTATTTT. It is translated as CASMRTGHLGVQNTDTQYF.

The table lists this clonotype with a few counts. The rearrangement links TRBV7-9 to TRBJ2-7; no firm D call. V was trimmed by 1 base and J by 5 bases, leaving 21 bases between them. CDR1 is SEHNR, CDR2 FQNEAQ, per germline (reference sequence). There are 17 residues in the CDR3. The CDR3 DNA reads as TGTGCCAGCAGCTTAGAGCGCACCGGGTTGCTCAGGAACGAGCAGTACTTC. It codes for CASSLERTGLLRNEQYF. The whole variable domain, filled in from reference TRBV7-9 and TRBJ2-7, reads DTGVSQNPRHKITKRGQNVTFRCDPISEHNRLYWYRQTLGQGPEFLTYFQNEAQLEKSRLLSDRFSAERPKGSFSTLEIQRTEQGDSAMYLCASSLERTGLLRNEQYFGPGTRLTVT.

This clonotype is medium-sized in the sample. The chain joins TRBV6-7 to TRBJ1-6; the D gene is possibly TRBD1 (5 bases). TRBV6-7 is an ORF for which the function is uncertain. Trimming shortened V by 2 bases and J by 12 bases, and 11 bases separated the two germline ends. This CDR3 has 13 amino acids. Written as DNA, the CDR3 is TGTGCCAGCAGTTACCCCTGGAGGGGACCCCTCCACTTT. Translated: CASSYPWRGPLHF.

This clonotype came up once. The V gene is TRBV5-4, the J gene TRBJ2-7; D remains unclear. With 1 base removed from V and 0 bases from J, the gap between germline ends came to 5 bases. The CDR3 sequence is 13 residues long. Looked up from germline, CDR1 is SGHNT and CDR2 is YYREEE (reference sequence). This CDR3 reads CASSLQGSYEQYF. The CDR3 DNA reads TGTGCCAGCAGCTTGCAAGGCTCCTACGAGCAGTACTTC.

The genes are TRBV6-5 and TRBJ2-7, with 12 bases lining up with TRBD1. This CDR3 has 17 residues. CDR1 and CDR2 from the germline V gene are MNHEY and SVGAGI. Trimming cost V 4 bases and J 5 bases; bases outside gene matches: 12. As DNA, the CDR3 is TGTGCCAGCAGTTCAAGAACCGGGACAGGGGGCGTTAACGAGCAGTACTTC. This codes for CASSSRTGTGGVNEQYF.

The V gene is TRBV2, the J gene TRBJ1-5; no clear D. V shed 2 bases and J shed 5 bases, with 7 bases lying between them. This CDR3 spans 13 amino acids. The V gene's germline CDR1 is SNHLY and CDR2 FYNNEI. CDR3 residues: CASSESDHQPQHF. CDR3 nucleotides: TGTGCCAGCAGTGAATCCGACCATCAGCCCCAGCATTTT. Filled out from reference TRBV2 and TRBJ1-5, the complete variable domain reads EPEVTQTPSHQVTQMGQEVILRCVPISNHLYFYWYRQILGQKVEFLVSFYNNEISEKSEIFDDQFSVERPDGSNFTLKIRSTKLEDSAMYFCASSESDHQPQHFGDGTRLSIL.

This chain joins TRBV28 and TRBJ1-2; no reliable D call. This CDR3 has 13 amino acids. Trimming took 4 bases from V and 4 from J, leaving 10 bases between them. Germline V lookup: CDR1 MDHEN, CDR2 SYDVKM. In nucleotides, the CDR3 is TGTGCCAGCAGTTCCTTTTCGGGCTATGGCTACACCTTC. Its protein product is CASSSFSGYGYTF.

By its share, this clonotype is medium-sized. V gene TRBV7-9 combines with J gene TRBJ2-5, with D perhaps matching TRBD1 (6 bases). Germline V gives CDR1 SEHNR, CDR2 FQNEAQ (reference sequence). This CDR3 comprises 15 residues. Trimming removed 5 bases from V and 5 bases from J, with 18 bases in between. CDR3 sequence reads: CASSPRNRALETQYF. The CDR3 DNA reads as TGTGCCAGCAGCCCCCGAAACAGGGCATTGGAGACCCAGTACTTC.

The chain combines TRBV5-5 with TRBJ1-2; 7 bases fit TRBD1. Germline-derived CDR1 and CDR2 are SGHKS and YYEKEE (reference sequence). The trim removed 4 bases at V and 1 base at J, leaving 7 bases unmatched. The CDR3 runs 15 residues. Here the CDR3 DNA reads TGTGCCAGCAGCCCACAGGGGTCCGTTAACTATGGCTACACCTTC. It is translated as CASSPQGSVNYGYTF.

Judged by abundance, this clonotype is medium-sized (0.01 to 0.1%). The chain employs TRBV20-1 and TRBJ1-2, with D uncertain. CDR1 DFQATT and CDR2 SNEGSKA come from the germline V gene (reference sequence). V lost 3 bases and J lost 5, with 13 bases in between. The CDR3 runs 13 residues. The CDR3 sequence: CSARGSGSYGYTF. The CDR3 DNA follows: TGCAGTGCTAGGGGCTCCGGGTCTTATGGCTACACCTTC.

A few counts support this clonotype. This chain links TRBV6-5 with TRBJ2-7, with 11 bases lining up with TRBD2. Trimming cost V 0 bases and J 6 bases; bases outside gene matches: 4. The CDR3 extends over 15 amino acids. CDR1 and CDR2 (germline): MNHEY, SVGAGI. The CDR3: CASSYSTSGVREQYF. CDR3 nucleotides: TGTGCCAGCAGTTACTCGACTAGCGGGGTACGCGAGCAGTACTTC.

The CDR3 DNA follows: TGTGCCAGCAGTTACCGGGACAGGGGGAACACTGAAGCTTTCTTT. It encodes CASSYRDRGNTEAFF. The chain has TRBV6-5 and TRBJ1-1; 10 bases are shared with TRBD1. V dropped 2 bases and J dropped 1; count of bases not matched to a gene: 1. The length of the CDR3 is 15 residues. Germline V gene sequence: CDR1 MNHEY, CDR2 SVGAGI.

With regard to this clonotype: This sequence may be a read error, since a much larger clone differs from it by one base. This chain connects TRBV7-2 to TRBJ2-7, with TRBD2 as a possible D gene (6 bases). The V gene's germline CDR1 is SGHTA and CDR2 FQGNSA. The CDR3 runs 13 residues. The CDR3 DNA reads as TGTGTCAGCAGCTTCGGGACTGTCTACGAGCAGTACTTC. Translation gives CVSSFGTVYEQYF.

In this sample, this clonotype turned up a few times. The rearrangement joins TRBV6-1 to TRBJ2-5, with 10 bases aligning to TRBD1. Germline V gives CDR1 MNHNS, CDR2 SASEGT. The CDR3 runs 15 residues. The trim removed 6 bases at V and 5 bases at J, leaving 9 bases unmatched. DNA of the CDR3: TGTGCCAGCAGCCCCAGGGACAGGGGTGGGGAGACCCAGTACTTC. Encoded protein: CASSPRDRGGETQYF.

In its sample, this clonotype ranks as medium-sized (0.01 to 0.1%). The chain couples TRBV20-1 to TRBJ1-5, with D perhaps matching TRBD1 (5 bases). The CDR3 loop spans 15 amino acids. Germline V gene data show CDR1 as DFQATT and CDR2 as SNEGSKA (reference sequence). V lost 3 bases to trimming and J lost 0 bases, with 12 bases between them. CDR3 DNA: TGCAGTGCTAGTGGGACGTCGGATAGCAATCAGCCCCAGCATTTT. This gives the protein CSASGTSDSNQPQHF.

CDR3 region: CAISAGTSNTGELFF. The CDR3 DNA is TGTGCCATCAGCGCCGGGACCTCGAACACCGGGGAGCTGTTTTTT. V is TRBV10-3 and J is TRBJ2-2; D may correspond to TRBD1 or TRBD2 (5 bases each). V was trimmed by 6 bases and J by 0 bases, leaving 11 bases between them. The CDR3 has 15 amino acids. Germline values: CDR1 ENHRY, CDR2 SYGVKD.

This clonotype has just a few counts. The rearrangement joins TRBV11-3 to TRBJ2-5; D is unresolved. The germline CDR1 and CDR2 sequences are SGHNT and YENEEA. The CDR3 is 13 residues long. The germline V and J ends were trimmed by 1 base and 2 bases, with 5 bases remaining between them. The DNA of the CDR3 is TGTGCCAGCAGCTTAGGAGGTCAAGAGACCCAGTACTTC. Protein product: CASSLGGQETQYF.

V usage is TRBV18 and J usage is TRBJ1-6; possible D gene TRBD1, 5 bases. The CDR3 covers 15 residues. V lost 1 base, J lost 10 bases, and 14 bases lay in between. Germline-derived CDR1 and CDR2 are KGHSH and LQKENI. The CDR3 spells CASSPQGLDSSPLHF. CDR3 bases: TGTGCCAGCTCACCACAGGGGCTGGACTCCTCACCCCTCCACTTT.

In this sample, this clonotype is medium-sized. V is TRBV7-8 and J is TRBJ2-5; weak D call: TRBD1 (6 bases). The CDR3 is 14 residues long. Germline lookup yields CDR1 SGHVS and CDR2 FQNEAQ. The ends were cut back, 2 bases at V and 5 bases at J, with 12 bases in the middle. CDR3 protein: CASSLRRRGETQYF. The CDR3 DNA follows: TGTGCCAGCAGCTTACGTCGCAGGGGTGAGACCCAGTACTTC. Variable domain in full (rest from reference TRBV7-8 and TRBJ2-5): GAGVSQSPRYKVAKRGQDVALRCDPISGHVSLFWYQQALGQGPEFLTYFQNEAQLDKSGLPSDRFFAERPEGSVSTLKIQRTQQEDSAVYLCASSLRRRGETQYFGPGTRLLVL.